The T cell receptor beta chain under discussion was sequenced for a study of T cell clusters in autoimmune cytopenias. For the study at large: Healthy control donors averaged roughly 56 years of age, with a median of almost 60 years.

This clonotype registers medium-sized by frequency. TRB amplification used roughly 250 ng of peripheral blood genomic DNA. Multiplex touch-down PCR amplified TRB using TRB-A and TRB-B pools in one tube. TCRdb reprocessed the multiplex PCR reads, keeping one entry per CDR3 protein, no DNA. This sample carries 6,000 to 9,500 distinct CDR3 sequences, with around 21% going to the ten biggest clones. Germline V CDR1 and CDR2: LNHDA, SQIVND (reference sequence). There are 16 residues in the CDR3. The sample also formed part of further work on T cell repertoires in aging, cancer and after chemotherapy. That publication notes: No conclusions about immunological memory after chemotherapy can be drawn from the repertoire data.

The rearrangement links TRBV19 to TRBJ2-1; the D call of TRBD1 rests on TCRdb alone, since no DNA is present to check it. This receptor was identified in a human donor in good health. The sequencing sample was made of peripheral blood. The CDR3 here is CASSPLGTGRDNEQFF. The complete variable domain, with remaining parts taken from reference TRBV19 and TRBJ2-1, reads DGGITQSPKYLFRKEGQNVTLSCEQNLNHDAMYWYRQDPGQGLRLIYYSQIVNDFQKGDIAEGYSVSREKKESFPLTVTSAQKNPTAFYLCASSPLGTGRDNEQFFGPGTRLTVL.